The rows below give T cell receptor beta chains drawn from one sample of a study of blood T cell repertoires in COVID-19. The repertoire was sequenced with immunoSEQ multiplex PCR; TCRdb's copy has only in-frame clones and lacks some. The table records about 90,000 clones, around 88% of them present only once. Material: peripheral blood. The source is a man older than 75 with acute or convalescent COVID-19. Each CDR3 is given with its conserved first and last residue. The D gene is left open where the match is weak. Size is omitted from some rows. Given values are once, few, many or a class for expanded clones.

V	D	size	J	DNA	CDR3
TRBV19	TRBD2	-	TRBJ2-5	TGTGCCAGTAGCTTTACTAGCGGGAGGTACCAAGAGACCCAGTACTTC	CASSFTSGRYQETQYF
TRBV7-9	TRBD2	-	TRBJ2-3	TGTGCCAGCAGCGATAGCGGGAGGGCAGAAGATACGCAGTATTTT	CASSDSGRAEDTQYF
TRBV5-8	TRBD1	-	TRBJ2-7	TGTGCCAGCAGCTTGGATAACAGGGGGCTATACGAGCAGTACTTC	CASSLDNRGLYEQYF
TRBV7-2	-	-	TRBJ1-5	TGTGCCAGCAGCTTAGGCGCCAGGGAAAGTTATAGCAATCAGCCCCAGCATTTT	CASSLGARESYSNQPQHF
TRBV6-2/TRBV6-3	TRBD2	-	TRBJ2-3	TGTGCCAGCAGTTACACTAGCGGGAGCACAGATACGCAGTATTTT	CASSYTSGSTDTQYF
TRBV28	-	-	TRBJ1-1	TGTGCCAGCAGTCTGCCCGGGGTAAAGATCACTGAAGCTTTCTTT	CASSLPGVKITEAFF
TRBV2	-	-	TRBJ2-3	TGTGCCAGCGGCTGGGGGCGGGGGAGCACAGATACGCAGTATTTT	CASGWGRGSTDTQYF
TRBV20-1	TRBD2	-	TRBJ2-5	TGCAGTGCTAGTTCGACTAGCGGGAGTGAGGAGACCCAGTACTTC	CSASSTSGSEETQYF
TRBV6-1	TRBD1	few	TRBJ1-4	TGTGCCAGCAGTGACCGGGACAGGGATGAAAAACTGTTTTTT	CASSDRDRDEKLFF
TRBV3-1/TRBV3-2	TRBD1	-	TRBJ2-1	TGTGCCAGCAGCCTAGGACAGGGCCTCTACAATGAGCAGTTCTTC	CASSLGQGLYNEQFF
TRBV5-1	-	-	TRBJ2-2	TGCGCCAGCAGCTTGGCCGATAAGCCTACCGGGGAGCTGTTTTTT	CASSLADKPTGELFF
TRBV6-2/TRBV6-3	-	once	TRBJ2-7	TGTGCCAGCAGCCCCCTCGCCCAGTCGCGGAGCAGGGACGAGCAGTACTTC	CASSPLAQSRSRDEQYF
TRBV27	-	-	TRBJ1-5	TGTGCCAGCAGTTTCAGGGGCACTGGTCAGCCCCAGCATTTT	CASSFRGTGQPQHF
TRBV18	-	-	TRBJ1-2	TGTGCCAGCTCACCGCAAGTCGGGGAAAAGGGAGGCTACACCTTC	CASSPQVGEKGGYTF
TRBV7-9	-	-	TRBJ2-1	TGTGCCAGCAGCTCGTGGGGGGATTACAATGAGCAGTTCTTC	CASSSWGDYNEQFF
TRBV4-3	-	-	TRBJ2-7	TGCGCCAGCAGCCAAGATTTGAGGCCCTACGAGCAGTACTTC	CASSQDLRPYEQYF
TRBV19	TRBD1	few	TRBJ2-2	TGTGCCAGTAGTGTGGGACAGGTCCATTGGGAGCTGTTTTTT	CASSVGQVHWELFF
TRBV6-5	TRBD1	-	TRBJ2-6	TGTGCCAGCAGGCGGACAGGGCTAGGGGCCAACGTCCTGACTTTC	CASRRTGLGANVLTF
TRBV5-4	-	once	TRBJ2-1	TGTGCCAGCAGCGCGGGGACCGGAGGCTACAATGAGCAGTTCTTC	CASSAGTGGYNEQFF
TRBV7-2	-	-	TRBJ1-1	TGTGCCAGCAGCATTAACAGGAACACTGAAGCTTTCTTT	CASSINRNTEAFF
TRBV9	-	few	TRBJ1-1	TGTGCCAGCAGGCCCCCCGGGAGCACTGAAGCTTTCTTT	CASRPPGSTEAFF
TRBV13	TRBD2	-	TRBJ2-7	TGTGCCAGCAACGAACCCGCGGGACTAGCGGTTACCTACGAGCAGTACTTC	CASNEPAGLAVTYEQYF
TRBV19	-	-	TRBJ2-6	TGTGCCAGTAGTAGCCAGGGATTCTCTGGGGCCAACGTCCTGACTTTC	CASSSQGFSGANVLTF
TRBV7-9	TRBD2	few	TRBJ2-3	TGTGCCAGCAGCCCAGAGCTAGCGGGAGGTAACACAGATACGCAGTATTTT	CASSPELAGGNTDTQYF
TRBV6-6	TRBD1	-	TRBJ1-1	TGTGCCAGCAGAATGGGGGACAGGGACACTGAAGCTTTCTTT	CASRMGDRDTEAFF
TRBV6-5	-	-	TRBJ2-7	TGTGCCAGCAGACCCGACATATTCAACTCCTACGAGCAGTACTTC	CASRPDIFNSYEQYF
TRBV6-6	-	-	TRBJ1-6	TGTGCCAGCAGTTACTCTCCGGGACAAATTAATTCACCCCTCCACTTT	CASSYSPGQINSPLHF
TRBV24-1	TRBD1	-	TRBJ2-1	TGTGCCACCAGTTCCGACAGGGGGCTAGGCAATGAGCAGTTCTTC	CATSSDRGLGNEQFF
TRBV14	TRBD1	-	TRBJ1-6	TGTGCCAGCAGCCCCCGGACAGGGGGGTATTCACCCCTCCACTTT	CASSPRTGGYSPLHF